The following is a T cell receptor beta chain sequence with its context. Its specificity is not known. Cells are PBMCs isolated from 10 ml of fresh blood. Germline assignment: CDR1 SGDLS and CDR2 YYNGEE. CDR3 size: 15 residues. V shed 0 bases and J shed 5 bases, with 11 bases lying between them. There were TCR beta CDR3 regions amplified from RNA transcripts. The HTBI set primed first-round TCR CDR3 RT-PCR. TCRdb itself ran the multiplex PCR reads through MiXCR, one entry per CDR3 protein. The sample records around 610,000 distinct CDR3 sequences, approximately 14% being singletons. The data originate from a study of T cells in Graves' hyperthyroidism and ophthalmopathy. Study results and limitations: Most thyroid clonotypes that were expanded above 0.001 also turned up in blood. From stable hyperthyroidism, ophthalmopathy was separated by a 13 V-J model. A median 6.5 months before onset, the model predicted ophthalmopathy.

The material sequenced was blood. The sequence was collected from a woman aged 35 to 49 with Graves' ophthalmopathy. V is TRBV9 and J is TRBJ2-2; D is perhaps TRBD2 (6 bases). CDR3 loop: CASSVARSGTGELFF. CDR3 DNA sequence: TGTGCCAGCAGCGTAGCTAGGAGCGGGACCGGGGAGCTGTTTTTT.